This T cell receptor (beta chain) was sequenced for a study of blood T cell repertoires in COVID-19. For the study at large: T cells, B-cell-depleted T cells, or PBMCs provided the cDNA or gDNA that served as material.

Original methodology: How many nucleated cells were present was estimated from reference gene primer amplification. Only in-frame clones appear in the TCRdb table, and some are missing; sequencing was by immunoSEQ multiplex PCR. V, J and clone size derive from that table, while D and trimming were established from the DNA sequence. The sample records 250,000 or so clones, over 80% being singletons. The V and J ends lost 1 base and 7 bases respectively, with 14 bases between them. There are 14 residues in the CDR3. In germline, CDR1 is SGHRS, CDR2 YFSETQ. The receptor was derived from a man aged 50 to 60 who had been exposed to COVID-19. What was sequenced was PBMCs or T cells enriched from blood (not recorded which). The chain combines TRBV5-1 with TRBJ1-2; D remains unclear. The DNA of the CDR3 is TGCGCCAGCAGCTTGACGCCCTCGGACTCTGGCTACACCTTC. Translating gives CASSLTPSDSGYTF.